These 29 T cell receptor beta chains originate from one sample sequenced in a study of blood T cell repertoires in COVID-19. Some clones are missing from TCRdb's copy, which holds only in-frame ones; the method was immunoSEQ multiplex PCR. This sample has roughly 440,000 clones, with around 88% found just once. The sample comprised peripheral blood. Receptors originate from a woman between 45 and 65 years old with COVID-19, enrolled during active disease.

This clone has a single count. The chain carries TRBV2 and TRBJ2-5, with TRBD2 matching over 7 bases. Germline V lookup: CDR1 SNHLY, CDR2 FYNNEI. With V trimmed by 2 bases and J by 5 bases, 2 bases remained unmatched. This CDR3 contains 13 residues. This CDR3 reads CASSERGGETQYF. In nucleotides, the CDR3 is TGTGCCAGCAGTGAACGGGGAGGGGAGACCCAGTACTTC. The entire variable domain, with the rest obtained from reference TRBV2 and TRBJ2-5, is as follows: EPEVTQTPSHQVTQMGQEVILRCVPISNHLYFYWYRQILGQKVEFLVSFYNNEISEKSEIFDDQFSVERPDGSNFTLKIRSTKLEDSAMYFCASSERGGETQYFGPGTRLLVL.

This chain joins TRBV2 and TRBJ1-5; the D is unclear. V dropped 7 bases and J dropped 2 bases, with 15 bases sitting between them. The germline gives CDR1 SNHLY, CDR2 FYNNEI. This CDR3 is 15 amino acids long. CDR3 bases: TGTGCCAGCACCTGGCGAGGAGATGGCAATCAGCCCCAGCATTTT. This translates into CASTWRGDGNQPQHF.

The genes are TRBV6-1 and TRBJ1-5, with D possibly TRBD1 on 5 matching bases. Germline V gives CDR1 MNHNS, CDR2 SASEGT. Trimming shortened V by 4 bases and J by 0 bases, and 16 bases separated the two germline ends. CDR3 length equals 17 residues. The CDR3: CASSVGQDGYSNQPQHF. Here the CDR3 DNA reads TGTGCCAGCAGTGTGGGGCAGGACGGTTATAGCAATCAGCCCCAGCATTTT.

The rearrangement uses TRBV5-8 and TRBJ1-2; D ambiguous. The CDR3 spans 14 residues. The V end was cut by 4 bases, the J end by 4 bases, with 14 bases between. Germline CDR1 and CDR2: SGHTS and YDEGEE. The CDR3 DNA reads TGTGCCAGCAGCCCGAGGAGGTCTTTCTATGGCTACACCTTC. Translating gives CASSPRRSFYGYTF.

DNA for the CDR3: TGCGCCAGCAGCCCAGCCGGGGGTAACAATCAGCCCCAGCATTTT. Amino acids: CASSPAGGNNQPQHF. This sequence joins TRBV4-1 and TRBJ1-5, with D maybe TRBD1 (5 bases). This CDR3 is 15 amino acids long. Germline-derived CDR1 and CDR2 are MGHRA and YSYEKL. V was clipped by 4 bases and J by 3 bases, with 13 bases between them.

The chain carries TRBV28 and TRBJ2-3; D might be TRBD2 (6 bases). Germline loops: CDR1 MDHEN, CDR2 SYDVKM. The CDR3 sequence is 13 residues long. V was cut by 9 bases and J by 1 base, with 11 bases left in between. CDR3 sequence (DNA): TGTGCCAGTACTGGAGGGGGCACAGATACGCAGTATTTT. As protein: CASTGGGTDTQYF.

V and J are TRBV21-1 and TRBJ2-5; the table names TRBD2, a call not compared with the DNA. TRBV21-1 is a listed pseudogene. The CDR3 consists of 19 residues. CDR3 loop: CASSKGGSSGGPYQETQYF. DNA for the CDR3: TGTGCCAGCAGCAAAGGAGGGAGTAGCGGGGGCCCGTACCAAGAGACCCAGTACTTC.

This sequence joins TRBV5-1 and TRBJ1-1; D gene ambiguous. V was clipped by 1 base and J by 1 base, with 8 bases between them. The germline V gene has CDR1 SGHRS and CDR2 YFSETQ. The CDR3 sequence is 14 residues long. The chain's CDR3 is CASSLTAANTEAFF. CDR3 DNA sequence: TGCGCCAGCAGCTTGACAGCGGCGAACACTGAAGCTTTCTTT.

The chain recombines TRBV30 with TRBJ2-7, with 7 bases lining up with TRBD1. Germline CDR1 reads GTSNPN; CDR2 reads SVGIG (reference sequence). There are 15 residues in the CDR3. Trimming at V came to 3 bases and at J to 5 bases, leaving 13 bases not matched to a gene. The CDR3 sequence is CAWRARQGWANEQYF. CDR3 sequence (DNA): TGTGCCTGGAGGGCAAGACAGGGATGGGCAAACGAGCAGTACTTC. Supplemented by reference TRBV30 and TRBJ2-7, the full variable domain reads SQTIHQWPATLVQPVGSPLSLECTVEGTSNPNLYWYRQAAGRGLQLLFYSVGIGQISSEVPQNLSASRPQDRQFILSSKKLLLSDSGFYLCAWRARQGWANEQYFGPGTRLTVT.

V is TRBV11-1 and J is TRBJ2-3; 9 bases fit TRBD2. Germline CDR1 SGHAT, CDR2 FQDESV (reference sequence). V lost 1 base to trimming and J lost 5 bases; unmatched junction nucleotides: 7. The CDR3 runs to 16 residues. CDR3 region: CASSLERRGGRDTQYF. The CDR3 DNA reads TGTGCCAGCAGCTTAGAGAGGCGGGGGGGCCGAGATACGCAGTATTTT.

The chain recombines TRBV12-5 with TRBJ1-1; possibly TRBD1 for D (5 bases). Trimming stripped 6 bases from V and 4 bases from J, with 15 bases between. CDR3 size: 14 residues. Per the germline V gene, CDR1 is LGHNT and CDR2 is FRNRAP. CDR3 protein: CASGLPLRGTEAFF. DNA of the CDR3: TGTGCTAGTGGGCTACCTCTAAGGGGCACTGAAGCTTTCTTT.

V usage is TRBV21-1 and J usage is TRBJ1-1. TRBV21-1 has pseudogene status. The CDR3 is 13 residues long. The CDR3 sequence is CASSKRAGRGTFF. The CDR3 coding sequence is TGTGCCAGCAGCAAACGGGCCGGGCGGGGAACTTTCTTT.

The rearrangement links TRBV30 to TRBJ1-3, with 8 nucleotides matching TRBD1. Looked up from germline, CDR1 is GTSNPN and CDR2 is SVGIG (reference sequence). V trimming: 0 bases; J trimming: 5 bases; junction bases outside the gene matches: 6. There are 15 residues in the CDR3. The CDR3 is CAWSVSGGYRNTIYF. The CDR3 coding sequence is TGTGCCTGGAGTGTATCAGGGGGCTATAGAAACACCATATATTTT.

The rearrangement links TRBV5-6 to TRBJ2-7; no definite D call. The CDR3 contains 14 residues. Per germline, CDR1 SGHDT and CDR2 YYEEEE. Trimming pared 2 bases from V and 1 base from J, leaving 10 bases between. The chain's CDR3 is CASSFRQASYEQYF. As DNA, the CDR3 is TGTGCCAGCAGCTTCAGGCAGGCTTCCTACGAGCAGTACTTC.

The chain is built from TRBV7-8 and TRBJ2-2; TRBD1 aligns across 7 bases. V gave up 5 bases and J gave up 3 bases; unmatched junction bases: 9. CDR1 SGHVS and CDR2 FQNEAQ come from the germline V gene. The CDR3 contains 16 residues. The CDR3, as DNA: TGTGCCAGCAGCCGATACAGGGGCTCGTACACCGGGGAGCTGTTTTTT. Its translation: CASSRYRGSYTGELFF. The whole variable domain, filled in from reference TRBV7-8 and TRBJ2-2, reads GAGVSQSPRYKVAKRGQDVALRCDPISGHVSLFWYQQALGQGPEFLTYFQNEAQLDKSGLPSDRFFAERPEGSVSTLKIQRTQQEDSAVYLCASSRYRGSYTGELFFGEGSRLTVL.

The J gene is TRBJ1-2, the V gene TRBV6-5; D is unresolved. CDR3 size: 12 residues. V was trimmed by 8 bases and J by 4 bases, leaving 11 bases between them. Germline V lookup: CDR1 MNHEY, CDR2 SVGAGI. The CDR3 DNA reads TGTGCCAGCCAGAAGACTTTCTATGGCTACACCTTC. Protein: CASQKTFYGYTF.

This CDR3 reads CASSPQTGTYSYEQYF. CDR3 DNA: TGTGCCAGCAGCCCCCAGACAGGGACCTACTCCTACGAGCAGTACTTC. The V and J genes are TRBV5-6 and TRBJ2-7; 7 bases are a match to TRBD1. This CDR3 comprises 16 residues. V dropped 4 bases and J dropped 0; count of bases not matched to a gene: 10. In germline, CDR1 is SGHDT, CDR2 YYEEEE.

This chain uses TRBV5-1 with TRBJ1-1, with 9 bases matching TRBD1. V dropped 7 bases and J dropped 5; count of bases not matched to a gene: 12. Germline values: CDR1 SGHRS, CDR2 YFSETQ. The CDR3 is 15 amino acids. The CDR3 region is CASCIPGQGRTEAFF. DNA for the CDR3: TGCGCCAGCTGCATTCCGGGACAGGGAAGGACTGAAGCTTTCTTT. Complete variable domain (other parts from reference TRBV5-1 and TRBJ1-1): KAGVTQTPRYLIKTRGQQVTLSCSPISGHRSVSWYQQTPGQGLQFLFEYFSETQRNKGNFPGRFSGRQFSNSRSEMNVSTLELGDSALYLCASCIPGQGRTEAFFGQGTRLTVV.

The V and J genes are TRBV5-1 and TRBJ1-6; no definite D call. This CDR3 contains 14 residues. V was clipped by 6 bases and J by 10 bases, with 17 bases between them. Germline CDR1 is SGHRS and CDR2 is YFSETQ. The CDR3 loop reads CASKIGVSRSPLHF. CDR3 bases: TGCGCCAGCAAGATCGGGGTTTCAAGATCACCCCTCCACTTT.

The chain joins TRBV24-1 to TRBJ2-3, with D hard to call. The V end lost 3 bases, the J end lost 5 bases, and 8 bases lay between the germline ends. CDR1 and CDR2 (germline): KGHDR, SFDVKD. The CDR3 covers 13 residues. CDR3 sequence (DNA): TGTGCCACCAGTGATGGGTACAGAGATACGCAGTATTTT. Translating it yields CATSDGYRDTQYF.

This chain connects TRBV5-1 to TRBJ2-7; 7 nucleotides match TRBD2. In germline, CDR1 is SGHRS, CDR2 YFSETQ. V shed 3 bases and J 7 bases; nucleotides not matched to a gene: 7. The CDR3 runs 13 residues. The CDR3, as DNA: TGCGCCAGCAGCTGGTCGACTAGCCGAGAGCAGTACTTC. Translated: CASSWSTSREQYF. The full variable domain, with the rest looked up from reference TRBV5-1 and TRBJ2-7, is KAGVTQTPRYLIKTRGQQVTLSCSPISGHRSVSWYQQTPGQGLQFLFEYFSETQRNKGNFPGRFSGRQFSNSRSEMNVSTLELGDSALYLCASSWSTSREQYFGPGTRLTVT.

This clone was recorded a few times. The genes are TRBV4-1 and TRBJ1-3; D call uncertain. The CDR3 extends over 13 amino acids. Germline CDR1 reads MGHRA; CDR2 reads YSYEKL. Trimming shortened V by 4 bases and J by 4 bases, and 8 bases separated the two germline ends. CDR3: CASSPAWGNTIYF. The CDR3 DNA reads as TGCGCCAGCAGCCCAGCGTGGGGAAACACCATATATTTT.

The chain's CDR3 is CSARYGYEQYF. The CDR3 DNA sequence: TGCAGTGCTCGCTACGGCTACGAGCAGTACTTC. The V and J genes are TRBV20-1 and TRBJ2-7; no clear D gene. This CDR3 is 11 amino acids long. Trimming took 5 bases from V and 3 from J, leaving 8 bases between them. Germline-derived CDR1 and CDR2 are DFQATT and SNEGSKA (reference sequence).

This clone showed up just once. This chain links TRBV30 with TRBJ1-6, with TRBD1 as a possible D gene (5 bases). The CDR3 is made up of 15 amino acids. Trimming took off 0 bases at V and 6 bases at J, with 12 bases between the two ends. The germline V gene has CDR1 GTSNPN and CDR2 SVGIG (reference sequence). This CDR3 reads CAWSVGGEINSPLHF. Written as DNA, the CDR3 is TGTGCCTGGAGTGTAGGAGGGGAGATTAATTCACCCCTCCACTTT.

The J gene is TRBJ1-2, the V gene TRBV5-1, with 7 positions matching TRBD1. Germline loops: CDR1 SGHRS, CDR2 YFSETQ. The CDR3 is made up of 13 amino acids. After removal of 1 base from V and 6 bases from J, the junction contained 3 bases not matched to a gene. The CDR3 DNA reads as TGCGCCAGCAGCTTGCCCAGGGGGGATGGCTACACCTTC. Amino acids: CASSLPRGDGYTF.

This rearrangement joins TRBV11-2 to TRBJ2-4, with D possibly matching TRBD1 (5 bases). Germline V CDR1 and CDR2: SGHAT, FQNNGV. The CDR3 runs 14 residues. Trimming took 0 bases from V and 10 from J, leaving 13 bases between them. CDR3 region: CASSLDRAQGIQYF. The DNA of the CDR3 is TGTGCCAGCAGCTTAGACAGGGCCCAAGGGATTCAGTACTTC.

Written as DNA, the CDR3 is TGCGCCAGCAGCCTGGAGGGGACAGGGGAAGAGACCCAGTACTTC. Its translation is CASSLEGTGEETQYF. The rearrangement joins TRBV5-1 to TRBJ2-5, with TRBD1 matching 10 bases. With 4 bases clipped from V and 3 bases from J, the junction kept 6 bases outside the gene matches. The CDR3 contains 15 residues. CDR1 and CDR2 from the germline V gene are SGHRS and YFSETQ.

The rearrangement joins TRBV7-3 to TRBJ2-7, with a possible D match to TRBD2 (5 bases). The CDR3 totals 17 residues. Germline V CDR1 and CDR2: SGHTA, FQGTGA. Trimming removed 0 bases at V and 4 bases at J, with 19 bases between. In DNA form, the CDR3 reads TGTGCCAGCAGCTTAACGTTTGAGGGTCCGTTACGTTACGAGCAGTACTTC. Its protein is CASSLTFEGPLRYEQYF.

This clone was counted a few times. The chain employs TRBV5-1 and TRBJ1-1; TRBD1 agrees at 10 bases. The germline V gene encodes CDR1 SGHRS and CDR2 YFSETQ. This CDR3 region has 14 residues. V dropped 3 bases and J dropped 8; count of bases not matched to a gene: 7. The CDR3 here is CASSSTGGRLEAFF. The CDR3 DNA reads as TGCGCCAGCAGCTCGACAGGGGGCCGCCTAGAAGCTTTCTTT.